This T cell receptor (beta chain) is drawn from a study of T cells expressing NK-cell markers. The CDR3 is 21 residues long. CDR1 is SGHVS and CDR2 is FQNEAQ in the germline V gene. TCRdb reprocessed the 5' RACE reads and reports one entry per CDR3 protein, with no DNA. Recorded for this sample: approximately 420,000 distinct CDR3 sequences. The V call is TRBV7-8, the J call TRBJ2-3; TCRdb indicates TRBD2, and absent DNA this call remains unverified. The sample was blood T cells: a sorted CD56 or NKG2C T cell subset, CD4+ or CD8+ T cells, or bulk PBMC T cells (not recorded which). This TCR came from a woman between 50 and 59 years old in good health. CDR3 region: CASSLTRTARIAGGPGDTQYF.